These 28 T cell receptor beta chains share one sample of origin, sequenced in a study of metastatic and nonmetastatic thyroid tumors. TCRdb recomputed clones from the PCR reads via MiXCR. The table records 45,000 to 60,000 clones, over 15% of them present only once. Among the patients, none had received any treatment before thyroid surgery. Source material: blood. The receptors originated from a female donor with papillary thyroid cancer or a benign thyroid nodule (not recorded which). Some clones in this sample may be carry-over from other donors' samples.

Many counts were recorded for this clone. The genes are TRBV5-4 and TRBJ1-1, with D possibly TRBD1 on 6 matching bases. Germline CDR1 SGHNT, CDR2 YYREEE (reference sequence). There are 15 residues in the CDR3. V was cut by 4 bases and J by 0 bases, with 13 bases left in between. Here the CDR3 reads CASSLRTVMNTEAFF. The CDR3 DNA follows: TGTGCCAGCAGCCTGAGGACAGTTATGAACACTGAAGCTTTCTTT.

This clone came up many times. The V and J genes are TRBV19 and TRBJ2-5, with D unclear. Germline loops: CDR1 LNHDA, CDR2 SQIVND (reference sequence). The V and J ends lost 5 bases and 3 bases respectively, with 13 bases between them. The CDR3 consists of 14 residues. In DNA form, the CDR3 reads TGTGCCAGTAGTGTTAGAGACGTAGAAGAGACCCAGTACTTC. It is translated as CASSVRDVEETQYF.

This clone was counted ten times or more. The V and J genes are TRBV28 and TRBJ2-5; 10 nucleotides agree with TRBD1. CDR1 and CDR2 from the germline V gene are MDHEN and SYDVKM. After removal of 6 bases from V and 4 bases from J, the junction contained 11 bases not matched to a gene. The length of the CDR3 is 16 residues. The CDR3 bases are TGTGCCAGCAGCTCACCGGGACAGGGGCGTCCAGAGACCCAGTACTTC. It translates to CASSSPGQGRPETQYF.

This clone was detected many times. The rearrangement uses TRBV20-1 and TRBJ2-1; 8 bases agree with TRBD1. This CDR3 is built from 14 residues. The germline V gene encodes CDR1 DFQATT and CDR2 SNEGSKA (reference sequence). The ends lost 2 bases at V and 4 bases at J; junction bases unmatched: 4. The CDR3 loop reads CSARPGQAYNEQFF. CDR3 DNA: TGCAGTGCTAGACCGGGACAGGCGTACAATGAGCAGTTCTTC.

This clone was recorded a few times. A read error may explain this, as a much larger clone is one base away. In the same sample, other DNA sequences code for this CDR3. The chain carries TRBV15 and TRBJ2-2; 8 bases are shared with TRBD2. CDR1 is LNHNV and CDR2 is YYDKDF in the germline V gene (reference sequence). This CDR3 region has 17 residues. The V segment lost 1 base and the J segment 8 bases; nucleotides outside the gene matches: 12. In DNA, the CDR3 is TGTGCCACCAGCAGAGCCCGTACTAGCGGAAGATTGGGGGAGCTGTTTTTT. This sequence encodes CATSRARTSGRLGELFF.

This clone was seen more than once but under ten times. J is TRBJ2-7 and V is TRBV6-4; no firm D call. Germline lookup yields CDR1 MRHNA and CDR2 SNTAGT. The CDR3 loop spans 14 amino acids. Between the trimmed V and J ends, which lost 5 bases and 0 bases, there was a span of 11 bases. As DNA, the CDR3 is TGTGCCAGCAGTCGGTACTCCACCTCCTACGAGCAGTACTTC. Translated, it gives CASSRYSTSYEQYF.

The CDR3 region has the DNA TGCGCCAGCAGCTTGCCAGCGGGGGCAGATACGCAGTATTTT. Its protein product is CASSLPAGADTQYF. The chain joins TRBV5-1 to TRBJ2-3; 8 nucleotides match TRBD2. The CDR3 consists of 14 residues. The V gene end was trimmed by 1 base and the J gene end by 4 bases; junction bases not matched to a gene: 2. Looked up from germline, CDR1 is SGHRS and CDR2 is YFSETQ.

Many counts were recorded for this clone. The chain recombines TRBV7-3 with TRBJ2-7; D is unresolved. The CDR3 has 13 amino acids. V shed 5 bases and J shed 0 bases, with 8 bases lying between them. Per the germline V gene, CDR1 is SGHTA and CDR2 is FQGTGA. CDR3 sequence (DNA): TGTGCCAGCAGCCCGGAGAGCTCCTACGAGCAGTACTTC. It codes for CASSPESSYEQYF.

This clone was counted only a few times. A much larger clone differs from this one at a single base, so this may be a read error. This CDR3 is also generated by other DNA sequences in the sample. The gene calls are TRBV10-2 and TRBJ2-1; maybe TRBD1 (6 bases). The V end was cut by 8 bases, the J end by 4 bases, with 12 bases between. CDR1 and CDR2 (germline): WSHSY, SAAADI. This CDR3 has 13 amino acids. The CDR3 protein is CASADSSYNEQFF. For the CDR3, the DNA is TGCGCCAGCGCGGACAGTTCATACAATGAGCAGTTCTTC.

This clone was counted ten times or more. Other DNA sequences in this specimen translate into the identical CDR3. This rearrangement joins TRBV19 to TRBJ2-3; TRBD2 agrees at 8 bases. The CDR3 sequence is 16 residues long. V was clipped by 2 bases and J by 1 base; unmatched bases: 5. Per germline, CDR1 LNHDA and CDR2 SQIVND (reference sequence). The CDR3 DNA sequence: TGTGCCAGTAGTATAAGCGGAGCGGGGGGCACAGATACGCAGTATTTT. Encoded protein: CASSISGAGGTDTQYF.

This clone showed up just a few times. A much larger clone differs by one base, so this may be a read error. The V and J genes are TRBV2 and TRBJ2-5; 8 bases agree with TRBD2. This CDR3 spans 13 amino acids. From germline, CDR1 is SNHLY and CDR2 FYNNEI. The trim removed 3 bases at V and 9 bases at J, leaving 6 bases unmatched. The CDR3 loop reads CASSDGREEAQYF. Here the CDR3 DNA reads TGTGCCAGCAGTGACGGGCGGGAGGAGGCCCAGTACTTC.

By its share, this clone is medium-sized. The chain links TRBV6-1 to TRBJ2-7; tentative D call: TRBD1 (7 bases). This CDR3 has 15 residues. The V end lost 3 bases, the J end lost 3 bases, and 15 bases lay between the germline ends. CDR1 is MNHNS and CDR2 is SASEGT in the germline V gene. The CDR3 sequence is CASSEGAGGFYEQYF. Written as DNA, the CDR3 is TGTGCCAGCAGTGAGGGGGCAGGGGGGTTCTACGAGCAGTACTTC.

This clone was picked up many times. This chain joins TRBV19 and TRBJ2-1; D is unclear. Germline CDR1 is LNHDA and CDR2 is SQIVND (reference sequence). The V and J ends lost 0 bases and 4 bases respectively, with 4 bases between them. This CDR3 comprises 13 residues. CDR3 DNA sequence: TGTGCCAGTAGTATAGATGCTTACAATGAGCAGTTCTTC. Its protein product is CASSIDAYNEQFF.

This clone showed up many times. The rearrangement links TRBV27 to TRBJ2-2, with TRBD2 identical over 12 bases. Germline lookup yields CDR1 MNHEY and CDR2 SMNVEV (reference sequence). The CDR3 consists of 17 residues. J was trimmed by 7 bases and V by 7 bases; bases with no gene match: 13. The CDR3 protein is CASKHRLAGAVGGELFF. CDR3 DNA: TGTGCCAGCAAACACCGACTAGCGGGAGCGGTTGGCGGGGAGCTGTTTTTT.

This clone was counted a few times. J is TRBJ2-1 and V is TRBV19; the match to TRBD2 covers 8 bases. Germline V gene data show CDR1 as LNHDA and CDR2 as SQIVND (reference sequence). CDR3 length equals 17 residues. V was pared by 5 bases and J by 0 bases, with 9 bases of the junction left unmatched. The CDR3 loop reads CASSSLLAATSYNEQFF. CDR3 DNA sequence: TGTGCCAGTAGTTCGCTACTAGCGGCAACCTCCTACAATGAGCAGTTCTTC.

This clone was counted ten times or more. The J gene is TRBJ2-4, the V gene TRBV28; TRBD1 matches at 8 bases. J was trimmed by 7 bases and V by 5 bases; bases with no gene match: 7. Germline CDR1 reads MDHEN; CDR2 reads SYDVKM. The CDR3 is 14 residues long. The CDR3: CASSIDRGMNIQYF. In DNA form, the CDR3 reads TGTGCCAGCAGTATAGACAGGGGTATGAACATTCAGTACTTC.

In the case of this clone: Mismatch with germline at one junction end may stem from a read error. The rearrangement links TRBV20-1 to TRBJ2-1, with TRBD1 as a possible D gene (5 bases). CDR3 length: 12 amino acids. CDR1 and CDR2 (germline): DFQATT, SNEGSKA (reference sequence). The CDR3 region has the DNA TGCAGTGCTAGAGATATAGGGGATGAGGAGTTCTTC. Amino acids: CSARDIGDEEFF.

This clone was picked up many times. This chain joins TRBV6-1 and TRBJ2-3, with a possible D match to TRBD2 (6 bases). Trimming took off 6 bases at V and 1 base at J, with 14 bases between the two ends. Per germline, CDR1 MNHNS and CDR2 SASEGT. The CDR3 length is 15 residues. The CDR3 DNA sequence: TGTGCCAGCAGCGGCCAAGGAGGGGGCACAGATACGCAGTATTTT. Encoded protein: CASSGQGGGTDTQYF.

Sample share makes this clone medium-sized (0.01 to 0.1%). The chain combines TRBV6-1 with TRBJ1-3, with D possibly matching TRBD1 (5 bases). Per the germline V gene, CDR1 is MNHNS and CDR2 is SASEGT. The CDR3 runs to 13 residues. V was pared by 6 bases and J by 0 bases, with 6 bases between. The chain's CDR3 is CASRRGSGNTIYF. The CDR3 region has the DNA TGTGCCAGCAGGAGGGGCTCTGGAAACACCATATATTTT.

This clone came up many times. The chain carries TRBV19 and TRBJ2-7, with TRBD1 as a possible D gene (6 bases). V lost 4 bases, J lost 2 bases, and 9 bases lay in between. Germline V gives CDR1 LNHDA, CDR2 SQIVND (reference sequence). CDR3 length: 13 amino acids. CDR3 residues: CASSSGQPYEQYF. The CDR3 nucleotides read TGTGCCAGTAGTAGTGGACAGCCCTACGAGCAGTACTTC.

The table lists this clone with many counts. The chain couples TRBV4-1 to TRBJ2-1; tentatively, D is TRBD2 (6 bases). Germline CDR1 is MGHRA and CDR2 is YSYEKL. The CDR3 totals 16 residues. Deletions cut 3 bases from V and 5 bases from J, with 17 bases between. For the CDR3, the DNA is TGCGCCAGCAGCCACCCCACCCGGACGGGGGACAATGAGCAGTTCTTC. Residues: CASSHPTRTGDNEQFF.

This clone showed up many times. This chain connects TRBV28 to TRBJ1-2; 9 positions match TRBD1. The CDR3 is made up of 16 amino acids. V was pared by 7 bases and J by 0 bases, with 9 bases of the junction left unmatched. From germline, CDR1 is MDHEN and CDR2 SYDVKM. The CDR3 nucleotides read TGTGCCAGCACTTTGGACAGGGGACGGGCTAACTATGGCTACACCTTC. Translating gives CASTLDRGRANYGYTF.

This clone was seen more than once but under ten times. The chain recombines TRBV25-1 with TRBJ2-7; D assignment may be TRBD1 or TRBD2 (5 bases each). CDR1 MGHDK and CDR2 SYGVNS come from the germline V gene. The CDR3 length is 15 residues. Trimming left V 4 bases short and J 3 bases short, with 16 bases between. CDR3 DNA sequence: TGTGCCAGCAGTGTGCTAACCGGGACCAGCTACGAGCAGTACTTC. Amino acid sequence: CASSVLTGTSYEQYF.

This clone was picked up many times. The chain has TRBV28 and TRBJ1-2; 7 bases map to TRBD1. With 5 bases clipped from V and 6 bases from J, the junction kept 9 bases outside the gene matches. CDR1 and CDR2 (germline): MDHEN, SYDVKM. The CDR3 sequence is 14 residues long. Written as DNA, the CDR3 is TGTGCCAGCAGTCCATGGACAGGAGGGGATGGCTACACCTTC. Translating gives CASSPWTGGDGYTF.

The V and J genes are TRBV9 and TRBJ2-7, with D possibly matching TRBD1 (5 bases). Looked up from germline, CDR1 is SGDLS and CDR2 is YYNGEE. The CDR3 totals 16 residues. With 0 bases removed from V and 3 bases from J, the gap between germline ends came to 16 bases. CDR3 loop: CASSVAHRSPIYEQYF. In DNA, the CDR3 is TGTGCCAGCAGCGTAGCTCACAGGAGCCCTATCTACGAGCAGTACTTC.

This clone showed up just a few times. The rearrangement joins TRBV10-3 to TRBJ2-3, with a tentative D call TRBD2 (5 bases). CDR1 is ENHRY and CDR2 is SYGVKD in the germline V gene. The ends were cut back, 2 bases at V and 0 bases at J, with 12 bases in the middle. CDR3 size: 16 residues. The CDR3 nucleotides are TGTGCCATCAGTGAGGAAGGAGGCTCTAGCACAGATACGCAGTATTTT. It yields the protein CAISEEGGSSTDTQYF.

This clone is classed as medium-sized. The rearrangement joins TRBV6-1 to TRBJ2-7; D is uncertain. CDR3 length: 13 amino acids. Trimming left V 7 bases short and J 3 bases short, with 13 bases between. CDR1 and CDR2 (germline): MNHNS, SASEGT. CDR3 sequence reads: CASTMNAHYEQYF. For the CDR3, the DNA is TGTGCCAGCACAATGAATGCCCACTACGAGCAGTACTTC.

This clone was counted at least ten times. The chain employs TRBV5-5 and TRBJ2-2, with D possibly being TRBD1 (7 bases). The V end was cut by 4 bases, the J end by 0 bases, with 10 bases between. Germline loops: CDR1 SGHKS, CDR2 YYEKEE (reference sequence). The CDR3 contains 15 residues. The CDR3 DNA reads TGTGCCAGCAGCCCCAGGGGGGCGAACACCGGGGAGCTGTTTTTT. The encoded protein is CASSPRGANTGELFF.